This passage covers 7 T cell receptor beta chains from one sample sequenced in a study of human CD8 memory T cell subsets (dated by TCRdb to about 2020). A Human TCR Profiling Kit was used to prepare UMI-labeled 5' RACE TCRbeta libraries. Reprocessed by TCRdb, the reads give a single entry per CDR3 protein sequence, without DNA. The table kept for this sample lists 10,000 to 12,000 distinct CDR3 sequences. The ten biggest clones cover 20% of the sample. Sequenced material: CD8+ T cells from PBMCs. Receptors were obtained from a human donor in good health.

The chain employs TRBV28 and TRBJ1-1; TCRdb indicates TRBD1, and absent DNA this call remains unverified. Germline V gene data show CDR1 as MDHEN and CDR2 as SYDVKM. The CDR3 contains 15 residues. This chain's CDR3 is CASSLHTRGGAEAFF. Together with reference TRBV28 and TRBJ1-1, the CDR3 gives the full variable domain: DVKVTQSSRYLVKRTGEKVFLECVQDMDHENMFWYRQDPGLGLRLIYFSYDVKMKEKGDIPEGYSVSREKKERFSLILESASTNQTSMYLCASSLHTRGGAEAFFGQGTRLTVV.

This chain joins TRBV7-3 and TRBJ2-7; absent DNA, TCRdb's TRBD2 call cannot be checked. The germline V gene encodes CDR1 SGHTA and CDR2 FQGTGA. The CDR3 sequence is 13 residues long. CDR3 protein: CASSPGAFYEQYF.

This rearrangement joins TRBV20-1 to TRBJ2-7; TCRdb reports TRBD2, a call that lacks DNA to check it against. The CDR3 consists of 13 residues. Germline values: CDR1 DFQATT, CDR2 SNEGSKA (reference sequence). The CDR3 reads CSAPGLADYEQYF.

The chain joins TRBV6-5 to TRBJ2-3; TCRdb proposes TRBD1, but this gene call is untestable without DNA. This CDR3 contains 17 residues. Germline lookup yields CDR1 MNHEY and CDR2 SVGAGI. CDR3: CASRPQYRDRSTDTQYF.

This clonotype ranks as medium-sized (0.01 to 0.1%) in terms of frequency. The CDR3 sequence: CSVDFQGAEGYTF. The rearrangement links TRBV29-1 to TRBJ1-2; TCRdb calls TRBD1, which cannot be checked without DNA. CDR3 length: 13 residues. The V gene's germline CDR1 is SQVTM and CDR2 ANQGSEA.

V usage is TRBV4-2 and J usage is TRBJ2-1; the TCRdb D gene call, TRBD2, has no DNA to confirm it. Germline assignment: CDR1 LGHNA and CDR2 YNFKEQ. The CDR3 loop spans 18 amino acids. The CDR3 spells CASSPTGTSGRGDNEQFF.

The chain recombines TRBV3-1 with TRBJ2-7; TCRdb names TRBD1, which stays unverified in the absence of DNA. Germline loops: CDR1 LGHDT, CDR2 YNNKEL (reference sequence). The CDR3 spans 13 residues. This chain's CDR3 is CASSQFRGSEQYF.